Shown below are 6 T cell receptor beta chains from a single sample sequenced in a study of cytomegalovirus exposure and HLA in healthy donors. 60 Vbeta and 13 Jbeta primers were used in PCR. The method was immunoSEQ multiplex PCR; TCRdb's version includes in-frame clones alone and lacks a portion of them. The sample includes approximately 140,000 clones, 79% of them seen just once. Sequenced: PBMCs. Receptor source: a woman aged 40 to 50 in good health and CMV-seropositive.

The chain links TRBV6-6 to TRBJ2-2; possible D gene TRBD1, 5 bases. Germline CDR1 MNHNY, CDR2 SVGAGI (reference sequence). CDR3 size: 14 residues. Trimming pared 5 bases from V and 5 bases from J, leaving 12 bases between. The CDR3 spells CASSQTVLTGELFF. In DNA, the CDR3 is TGTGCCAGCAGTCAGACAGTATTAACCGGGGAGCTGTTTTTT.

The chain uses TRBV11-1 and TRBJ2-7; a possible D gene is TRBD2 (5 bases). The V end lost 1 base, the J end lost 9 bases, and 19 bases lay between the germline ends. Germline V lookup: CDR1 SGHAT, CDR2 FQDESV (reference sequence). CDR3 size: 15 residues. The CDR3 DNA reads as TGTGCCAGCAGCTTAGATCCCCTCCAAGCGGATGGGCAGTACTTC. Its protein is CASSLDPLQADGQYF.

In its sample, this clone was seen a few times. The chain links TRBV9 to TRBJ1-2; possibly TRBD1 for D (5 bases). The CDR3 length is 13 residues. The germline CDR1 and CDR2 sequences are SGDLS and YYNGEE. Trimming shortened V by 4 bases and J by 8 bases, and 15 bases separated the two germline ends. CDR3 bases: TGTGCCAGCAGCCCCCAGCCAGGGTACGGCTACACCTTC. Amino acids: CASSPQPGYGYTF.

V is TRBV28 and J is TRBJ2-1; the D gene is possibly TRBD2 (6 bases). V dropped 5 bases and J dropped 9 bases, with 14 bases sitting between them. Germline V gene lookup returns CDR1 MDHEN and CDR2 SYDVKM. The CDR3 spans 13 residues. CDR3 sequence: CASSPNGGSEQFF. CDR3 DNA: TGTGCCAGCAGTCCTAATGGGGGGAGTGAGCAGTTCTTC.

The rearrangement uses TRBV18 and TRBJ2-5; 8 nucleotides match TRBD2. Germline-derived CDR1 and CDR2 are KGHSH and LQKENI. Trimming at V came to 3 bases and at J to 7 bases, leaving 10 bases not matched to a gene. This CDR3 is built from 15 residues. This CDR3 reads CASSPNSGAQGTQYF. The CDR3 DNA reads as TGTGCCAGCTCACCGAATAGCGGGGCCCAGGGGACCCAGTACTTC.

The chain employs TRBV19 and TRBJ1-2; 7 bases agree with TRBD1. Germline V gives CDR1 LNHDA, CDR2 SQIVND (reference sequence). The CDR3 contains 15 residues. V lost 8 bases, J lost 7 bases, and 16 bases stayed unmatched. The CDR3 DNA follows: TGTGCCAGTTCGAAACAACAGGGGTGGGATGGTGGCTACACCTTC. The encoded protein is CASSKQQGWDGGYTF.